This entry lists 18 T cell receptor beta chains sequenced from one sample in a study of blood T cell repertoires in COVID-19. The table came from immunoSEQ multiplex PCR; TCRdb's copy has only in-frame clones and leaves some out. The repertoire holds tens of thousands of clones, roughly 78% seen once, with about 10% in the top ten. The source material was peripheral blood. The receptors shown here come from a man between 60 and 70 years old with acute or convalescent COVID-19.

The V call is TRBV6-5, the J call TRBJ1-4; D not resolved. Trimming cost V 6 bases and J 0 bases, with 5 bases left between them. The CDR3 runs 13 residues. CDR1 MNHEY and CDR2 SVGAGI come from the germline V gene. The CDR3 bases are TGTGCCAGCAGCGTTGCAACTAATGAAAAACTGTTTTTT. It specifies CASSVATNEKLFF.

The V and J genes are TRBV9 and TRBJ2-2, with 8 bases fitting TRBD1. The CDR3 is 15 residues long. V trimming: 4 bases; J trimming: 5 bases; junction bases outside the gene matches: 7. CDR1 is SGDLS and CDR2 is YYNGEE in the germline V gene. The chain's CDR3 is CASSPQGAITGELFF. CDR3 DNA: TGTGCCAGCAGCCCCCAGGGGGCGATAACCGGGGAGCTGTTTTTT.

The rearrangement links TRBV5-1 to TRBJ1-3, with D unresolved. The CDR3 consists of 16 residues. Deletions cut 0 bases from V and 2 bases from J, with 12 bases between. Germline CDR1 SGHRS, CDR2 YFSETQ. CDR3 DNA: TGCGCCAGCAGCTTGGATACGGGGTCTCCTGGAAACACCATATATTTT. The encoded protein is CASSLDTGSPGNTIYF. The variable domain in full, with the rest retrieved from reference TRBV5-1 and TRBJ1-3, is KAGVTQTPRYLIKTRGQQVTLSCSPISGHRSVSWYQQTPGQGLQFLFEYFSETQRNKGNFPGRFSGRQFSNSRSEMNVSTLELGDSALYLCASSLDTGSPGNTIYFGEGSWLTVV.

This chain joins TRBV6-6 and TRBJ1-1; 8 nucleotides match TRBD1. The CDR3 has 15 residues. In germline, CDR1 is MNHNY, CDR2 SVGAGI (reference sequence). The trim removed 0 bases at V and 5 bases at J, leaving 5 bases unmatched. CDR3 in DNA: TGTGCCAGCAGTTACTCAGGACAGGGCAAGACTGAAGCTTTCTTT. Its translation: CASSYSGQGKTEAFF.

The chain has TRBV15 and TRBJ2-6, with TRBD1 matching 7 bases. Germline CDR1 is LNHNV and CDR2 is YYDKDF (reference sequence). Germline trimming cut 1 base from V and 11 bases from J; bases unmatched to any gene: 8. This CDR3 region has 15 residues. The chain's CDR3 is CATSRVTGALDVLTF. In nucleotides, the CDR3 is TGTGCCACCAGCAGAGTAACAGGGGCTCTCGACGTCCTGACTTTC.

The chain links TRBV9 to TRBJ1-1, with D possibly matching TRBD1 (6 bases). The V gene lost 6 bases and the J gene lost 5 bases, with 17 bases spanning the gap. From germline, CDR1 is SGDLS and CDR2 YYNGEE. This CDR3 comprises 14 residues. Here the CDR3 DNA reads TGTGCCAGCACCAAGTCACAGGGCGGTACTGAAGCTTTCTTT. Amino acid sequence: CASTKSQGGTEAFF.

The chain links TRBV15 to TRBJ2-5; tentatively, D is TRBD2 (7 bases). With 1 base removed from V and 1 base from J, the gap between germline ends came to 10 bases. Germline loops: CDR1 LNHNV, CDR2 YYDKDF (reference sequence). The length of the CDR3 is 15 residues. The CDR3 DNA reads TGTGCCACCAGCAGAGTGCGGGGGCGCCAAGAGACCCAGTACTTC. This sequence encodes CATSRVRGRQETQYF.

The CDR3: CASSRTGAREQYF. The DNA for the CDR3 is TGTGCCAGCAGCAGAACAGGGGCTCGGGAGCAGTACTTC. This chain uses TRBV11-3 with TRBJ2-7; 7 nucleotides align to TRBD1. V lost 5 bases to trimming and J lost 7 bases; unmatched junction nucleotides: 8. This CDR3 region has 13 residues. CDR1 and CDR2 (germline): SGHNT, YENEEA.

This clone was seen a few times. The CDR3 DNA follows: TGTGCCAGCAGCTTGTTCGGGACTAGCGGGAGTTACAATGAGCAGTTCTTC. Residues: CASSLFGTSGSYNEQFF. This sequence joins TRBV5-6 and TRBJ2-1, with 14 bases matching TRBD2. The ends lost 1 base at V and 4 bases at J; junction bases unmatched: 4. The CDR3 covers 17 residues. Germline CDR1 is SGHDT and CDR2 is YYEEEE.

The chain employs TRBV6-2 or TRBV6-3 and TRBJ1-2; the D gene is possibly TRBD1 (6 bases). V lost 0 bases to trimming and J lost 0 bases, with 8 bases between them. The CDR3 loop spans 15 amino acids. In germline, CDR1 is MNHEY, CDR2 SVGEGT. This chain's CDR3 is CASSYSDSTNYGYTF. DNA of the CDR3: TGTGCCAGCAGTTACTCGGACAGTACTAACTATGGCTACACCTTC.

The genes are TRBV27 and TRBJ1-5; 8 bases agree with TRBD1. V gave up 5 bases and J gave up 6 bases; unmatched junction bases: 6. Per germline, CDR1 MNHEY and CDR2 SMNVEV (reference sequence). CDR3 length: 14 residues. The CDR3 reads CASSPQGGGQPQHF. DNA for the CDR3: TGTGCCAGCAGTCCACAGGGGGGCGGTCAGCCCCAGCATTTT.

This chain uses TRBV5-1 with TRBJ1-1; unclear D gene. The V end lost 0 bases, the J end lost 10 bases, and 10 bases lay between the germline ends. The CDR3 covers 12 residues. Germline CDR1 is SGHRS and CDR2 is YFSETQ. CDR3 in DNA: TGCGCCAGCAGCTTGGGTGGGCAGAGAGCTTTCTTT. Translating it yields CASSLGGQRAFF.

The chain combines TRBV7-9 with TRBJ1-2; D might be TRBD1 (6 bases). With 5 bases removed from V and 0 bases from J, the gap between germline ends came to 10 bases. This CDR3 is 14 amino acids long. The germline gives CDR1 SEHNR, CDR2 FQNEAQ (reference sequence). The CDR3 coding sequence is TGTGCCAGCAGCGCCTGGACAGCTAACTATGGCTACACCTTC. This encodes CASSAWTANYGYTF.

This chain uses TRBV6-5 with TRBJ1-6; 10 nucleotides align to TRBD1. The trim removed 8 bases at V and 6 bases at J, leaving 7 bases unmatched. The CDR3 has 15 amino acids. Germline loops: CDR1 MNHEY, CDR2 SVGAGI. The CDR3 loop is CASLGQGSSNSPLHF. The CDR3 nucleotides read TGTGCCAGCCTGGGACAGGGGTCGAGTAATTCACCCCTCCACTTT.

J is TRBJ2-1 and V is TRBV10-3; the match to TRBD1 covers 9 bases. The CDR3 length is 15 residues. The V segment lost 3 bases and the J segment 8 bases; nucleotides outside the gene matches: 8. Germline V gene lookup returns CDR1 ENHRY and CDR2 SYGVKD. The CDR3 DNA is TGTGCCATCAGTGACCCGGGACAGGGAGGGTATGAGCAGTTCTTC. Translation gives CAISDPGQGGYEQFF.

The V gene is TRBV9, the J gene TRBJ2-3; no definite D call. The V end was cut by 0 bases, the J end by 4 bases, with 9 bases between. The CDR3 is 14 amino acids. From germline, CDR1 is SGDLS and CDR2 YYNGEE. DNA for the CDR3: TGTGCCAGCAGCGTAGAGATACAGCCAGATACGCAGTATTTT. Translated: CASSVEIQPDTQYF.

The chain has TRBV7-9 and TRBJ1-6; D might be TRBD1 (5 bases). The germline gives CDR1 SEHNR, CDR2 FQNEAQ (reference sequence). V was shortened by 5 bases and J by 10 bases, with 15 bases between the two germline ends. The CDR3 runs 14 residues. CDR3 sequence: CASSVDSTESPLHF. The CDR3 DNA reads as TGTGCCAGCAGCGTCGACAGTACGGAGTCACCCCTCCACTTT. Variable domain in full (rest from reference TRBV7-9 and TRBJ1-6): DTGVSQNPRHKITKRGQNVTFRCDPISEHNRLYWYRQTLGQGPEFLTYFQNEAQLEKSRLLSDRFSAERPKGSFSTLEIQRTEQGDSAMYLCASSVDSTESPLHFGNGTRLTVT.

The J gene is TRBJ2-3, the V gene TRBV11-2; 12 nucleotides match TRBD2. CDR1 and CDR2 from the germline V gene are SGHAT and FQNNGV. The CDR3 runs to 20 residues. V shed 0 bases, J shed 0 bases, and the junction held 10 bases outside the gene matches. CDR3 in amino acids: CASSLDRPLAGGPSTDTQYF. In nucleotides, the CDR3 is TGTGCCAGCAGCTTAGATAGGCCACTAGCGGGGGGACCTAGCACAGATACGCAGTATTTT.